The clone carrying this T cell receptor beta chain was picked up a small number of times. CDR3 size: 17 residues. CDR1 and CDR2 from the germline V gene are SGHAT and FQNNGV. V shed 4 bases, J shed 1 base, and the junction held 10 bases outside the gene matches. Each CDR3 protein is one row after TCRdb ran MiXCR on the RT-PCR reads. The sample has fewer than 800,000 distinct CDR3 sequences, 13% to 15% seen once. The sample consisted of memory CD4+ T cells from blood. The chain combines TRBV11-2 with TRBJ2-5, with 9 bases that match TRBD1. The receptor's source is a female donor in good health, serving as a healthy control. The CDR3 nucleotides are TGTGCCAGCAGCTCGCTCGGGGAGGGACAGGGCCAAGAGACCCAGTACTTC. This gives the protein CASSSLGEGQGQETQYF.